This TCR beta chain derives from a study of blood T cell repertoires in COVID-19. The wider study: PBMCs, B-cell-depleted T cells, or T cells provided the cDNA or gDNA that made up the material.

This CDR3 contains 14 residues. Germline CDR1 SGHTA, CDR2 FQGNSA. Trimming removed 8 bases at V and 2 bases at J, with 10 bases between. The assay was immunoSEQ multiplex PCR, and TCRdb's table has in-frame clones only and misses some. The data hold around 88,000 clones, with 90% to 95% observed a single time. The clonotype was recovered from a man in his sixties with acute or convalescent COVID-19. Material for sequencing was peripheral blood. The V call is TRBV7-2, the J call TRBJ1-6; D not resolved. CDR3: CASGPGAYNSPLHF. The CDR3, as DNA: TGTGCCAGCGGTCCTGGAGCCTATAATTCACCCCTCCACTTT.